A selection of T cell receptor beta chains follows, all from one sample in a study of CD8+ T cells in alopecia areata. Produced via immunoSEQ multiplex PCR; TCRdb's table is partial and in-frame only. The sample shows some 160,000 clones, about two thirds of them seen only once. Material: CD4+ T cells sorted from blood, obtained at week 4, from a patient treated with tofacitinib. These receptors were collected from a human donor with alopecia areata. Each CDR3 is given with its conserved first and last residue. D genes are given only for firm matches. Expanded clones are given a class, and other clones once, few, many or no size at all.

d_call,clone_size,j_call,v_call,cdr3_nt,cdr3_aa
TRBD1,NA,TRBJ1-2,TRBV30,TGTGCCTGGAGTCGGGGGACAGGGGACGGCTACACCTTC,CAWSRGTGDGYTF
NA,NA,TRBJ2-6,TRBV5-1,TGCGCCAGCAGCCCCCCTCGGGAAGCCGGGGCCAACGTCCTGACTTTC,CASSPPREAGANVLTF
TRBD1,NA,TRBJ2-7,TRBV4-3,TGCGCCAGCAGCCAAGCGCCATATCAGGGGGCGGCCTCCTACGAGCAGTACTTC,CASSQAPYQGAASYEQYF
TRBD1,NA,TRBJ1-5,TRBV5-6,TGTGCCAGCAGCTTGGGACAGGGCGGTCAGCCCCAGCATTTT,CASSLGQGGQPQHF
NA,NA,TRBJ2-3,TRBV30,TGTGCCTGGAGTGCTGGGACCCCGCAGTATTTT,CAWSAGTPQYF
NA,NA,TRBJ1-1,TRBV29-1,TGCAGCGTTGAAAGGTTTGCTGAAGCTTTCTTT,CSVERFAEAFF
TRBD1,few,TRBJ2-6,TRBV29-1,TGCAGCGCCCTGGGACAGAGAGACGATGACGGGGCCAACGTCCTGACTTTC,CSALGQRDDDGANVLTF
NA,NA,TRBJ2-1,TRBV5-4,TGTGCCAGCAACCCCCACAACTACAATGAGCAGTTCTTC,CASNPHNYNEQFF
NA,NA,TRBJ2-3,TRBV2,TGTGCCAGCAGTGCGCAGTCCACAGATACGCAGTATTTT,CASSAQSTDTQYF
TRBD1,NA,TRBJ2-5,TRBV30,TGTGCCTGGGACAGGGGAATGGGCCAAGAGACCCAGTACTTC,CAWDRGMGQETQYF
TRBD1,few,TRBJ1-2,TRBV29-1,TGCAGCGTTGAGCCAGGGGGTCTCTATGGCTACACCTTC,CSVEPGGLYGYTF
NA,few,TRBJ2-7,TRBV23-1,TGCGCCAGCAGTCCACGGGACACGGATTCCTACGAGCAGTACTTC,CASSPRDTDSYEQYF
NA,NA,TRBJ2-7,TRBV10-2,TGCGCCAGCAGGGAGACAGATTTCTACGAGCAGTACTTC,CASRETDFYEQYF
NA,many,TRBJ2-4,TRBV7-8,TGTGCCAGCAGCTCAGGACAACTTAGCATTCAGTACTTC,CASSSGQLSIQYF
NA,NA,TRBJ2-3,TRBV5-4,TGTGCCAGCAGCTTGGCCGGGGGGCCAGATACGCAGTATTTT,CASSLAGGPDTQYF
NA,NA,TRBJ1-5,TRBV6-6,TGTGCCAGCAGTTCCGGCAATCAGCCCCAGCATTTT,CASSSGNQPQHF
NA,NA,TRBJ2-2,TRBV6-6,TGTGCCAGCAGTGCTCGGGGGGAGCTGTTTTTT,CASSARGELFF
TRBD2,NA,TRBJ2-3,TRBV25-1,TGTGCCAGCAGTGAAGTGCGGGGGTCTACAGATACGCAGTATTTT,CASSEVRGSTDTQYF
NA,NA,TRBJ1-2,TRBV30,TGTGCCTGGAGCCGGTATATGGGTATGAGAGGCTACACCTTC,CAWSRYMGMRGYTF
TRBD1,NA,TRBJ2-1,TRBV5-5,TGTGCCAGCAGCGGCACAGGGGGCTCCTACAATGAGCAGTTCTTC,CASSGTGGSYNEQFF
TRBD1,once,TRBJ1-6,TRBV2,TGTGCCAGCAGTGATGGCAGGGGGCACTCACCCCTCCACTTT,CASSDGRGHSPLHF
NA,NA,TRBJ2-5,TRBV9,TGTGCCAGCAGCGTAGCTTGGCAGGGGGGGACCCAGTACTTC,CASSVAWQGGTQYF
NA,NA,TRBJ2-3,TRBV29-1,TGCAGCGTTGACCCGGATAGGACAGATACGCAGTATTTT,CSVDPDRTDTQYF